This TCR beta chain was documented in a study of glioma-infiltrating T cells. Study observations and caveats: Non-neoplastic patients had below-expected tissue-blood divergence, while all gliomas exceeded expectation.

The iRepertoire nested amplicon-rescue multiplex PCR amplified TCR alpha and beta CDR3s from RNA. For one-step reverse transcription and amplification, 100-400 ng of tissue mRNA or PBMC total RNA was used. Each CDR3 protein gets one entry after TCRdb re-called the multiplex PCR reads with MiXCR. The sample holds about 210,000 distinct CDR3 sequences, approximately 30% seen once. As concerns this clonotype: Its target is not known.

Specimen: glioma tissue, nonneoplastic brain tissue, or PBMCs (not recorded which). This TCR was recovered from a human donor with low-grade glioma or glioblastoma, undergoing nonglioma brain surgery, or in good health (not recorded which).

CDR3: CASSLSAALETQYF. The CDR3 DNA follows: TGTGCCAGCAGCTTAAGTGCGGCTTTAGAGACCCAGTACTTC. The chain is built from TRBV5-4 and TRBJ2-5; D not certain. Looked up from germline, CDR1 is SGHNT and CDR2 is YYREEE (reference sequence). Between the trimmed V and J ends, which lost 2 bases and 4 bases, there was a span of 12 bases. The CDR3 has 14 residues.